The T cell receptor (beta chain) under discussion was sequenced for a study of blood T cells in healthy people across ages. Germline lookup yields CDR1 ENHRY and CDR2 SYGVKD. The V segment lost 4 bases and the J segment 3 bases; nucleotides outside the gene matches: 11. This CDR3 has 17 amino acids. A second about 7 to 12 cycle PCR used barcoded and J-beta primers. MiXCR, run by TCRdb on the 5' RACE reads, gives a single entry per CDR3 protein. The sample holds some 890,000 distinct CDR3 sequences; 25% to 30% are singletons and the top ten take around 9.6%. This clonotype was picked up a small number of times. These same records also appear under a second study, on T cells of mothers and their children. That work adds: It was found that thymic selection shapes TCR recombination output similarly in related and unrelated pairs. It was related mother-child pairs that showed slightly higher overlap than unrelated pairs, without reaching significance.

The V call is TRBV10-3, the J call TRBJ2-7, with 11 bases aligning to TRBD1. This clonotype originated in a woman in her forties in good health. The specimen sequenced was blood. The CDR3 here is CAISGTGQGALLYEQYF. Written as DNA, the CDR3 is TGTGCCATCAGTGGCACCGGACAGGGGGCCCTTCTCTACGAGCAGTACTTC.